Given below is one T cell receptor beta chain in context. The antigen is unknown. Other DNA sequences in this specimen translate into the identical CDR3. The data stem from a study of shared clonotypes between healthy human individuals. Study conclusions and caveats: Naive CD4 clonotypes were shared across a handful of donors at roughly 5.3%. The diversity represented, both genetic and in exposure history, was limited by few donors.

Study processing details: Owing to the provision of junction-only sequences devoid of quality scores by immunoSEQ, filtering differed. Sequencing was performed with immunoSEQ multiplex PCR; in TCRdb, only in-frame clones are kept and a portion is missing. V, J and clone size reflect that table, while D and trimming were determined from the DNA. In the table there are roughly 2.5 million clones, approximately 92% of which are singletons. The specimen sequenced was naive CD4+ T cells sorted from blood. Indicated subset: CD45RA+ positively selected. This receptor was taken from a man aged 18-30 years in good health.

Here the CDR3 reads CASSLDSYEQYF. The CDR3, as DNA: TGTGCCAGCTCCCTTGACTCCTACGAGCAGTACTTC. J is TRBJ2-7 and V is TRBV18; D not certain. The ends were cut back, 6 bases at V and 0 bases at J, with 6 bases in the middle. In germline, CDR1 is KGHSH, CDR2 LQKENI. CDR3 size: 12 residues.